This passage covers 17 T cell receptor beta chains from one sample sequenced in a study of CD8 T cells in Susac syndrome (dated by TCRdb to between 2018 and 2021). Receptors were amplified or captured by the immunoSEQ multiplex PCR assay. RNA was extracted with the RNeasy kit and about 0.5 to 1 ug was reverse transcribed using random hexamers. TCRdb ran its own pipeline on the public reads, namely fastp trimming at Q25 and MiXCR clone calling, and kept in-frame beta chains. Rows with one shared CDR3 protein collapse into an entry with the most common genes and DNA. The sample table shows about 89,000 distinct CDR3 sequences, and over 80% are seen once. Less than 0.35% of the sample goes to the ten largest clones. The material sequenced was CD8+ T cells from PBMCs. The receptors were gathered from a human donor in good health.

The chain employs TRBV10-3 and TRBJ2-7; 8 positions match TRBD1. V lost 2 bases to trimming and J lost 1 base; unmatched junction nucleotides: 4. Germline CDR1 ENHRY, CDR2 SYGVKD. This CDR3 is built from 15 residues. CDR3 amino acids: CAISEETGVSYEQYF. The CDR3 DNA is TGTGCCATCAGTGAGGAGACAGGGGTATCCTACGAGCAGTACTTC.

The CDR3 reads CASSLEGRSSYEQYF. CDR3 DNA: TGCGCCAGCAGCTTGGAGGGGAGGAGCTCCTACGAGCAGTACTTC. The genes are TRBV5-1 and TRBJ2-7; tentatively, D is TRBD2 (6 bases). The V end was cut by 0 bases, the J end by 0 bases, with 10 bases between. Germline CDR1 and CDR2: SGHRS and YFSETQ. This CDR3 has 15 amino acids.

CDR3 nucleotide sequence: TGTGCCAGTAGTACCACGGGGAACTACTACGAGCAGTACTTC. Its protein is CASSTTGNYYEQYF. The chain uses TRBV19 and TRBJ2-7, with D tentatively TRBD2 (5 bases). V gave up 4 bases and J gave up 3 bases, with 13 bases separating them. Germline CDR1 is LNHDA and CDR2 is SQIVND (reference sequence). The CDR3 extends over 14 amino acids.

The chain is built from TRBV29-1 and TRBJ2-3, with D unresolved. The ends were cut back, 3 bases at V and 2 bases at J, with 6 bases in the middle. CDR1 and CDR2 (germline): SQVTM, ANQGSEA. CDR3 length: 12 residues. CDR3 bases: TGCAGCGTTGAGGCTACCACAGATACGCAGTATTTT. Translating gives CSVEATTDTQYF.

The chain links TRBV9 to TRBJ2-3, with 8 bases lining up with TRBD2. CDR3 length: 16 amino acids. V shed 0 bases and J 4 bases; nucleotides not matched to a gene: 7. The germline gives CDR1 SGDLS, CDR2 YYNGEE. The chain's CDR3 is CASSVVPGLVSDTQYF. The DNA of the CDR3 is TGTGCCAGCAGCGTAGTCCCGGGACTAGTCTCAGATACGCAGTATTTT.

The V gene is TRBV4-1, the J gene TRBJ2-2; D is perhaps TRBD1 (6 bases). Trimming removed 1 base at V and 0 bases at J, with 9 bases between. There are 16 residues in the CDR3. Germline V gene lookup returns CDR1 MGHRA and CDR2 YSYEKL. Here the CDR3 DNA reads TGCGCCAGCAGCCAAGCTGGGGGCTCGAACACCGGGGAGCTGTTTTTT. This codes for CASSQAGGSNTGELFF.

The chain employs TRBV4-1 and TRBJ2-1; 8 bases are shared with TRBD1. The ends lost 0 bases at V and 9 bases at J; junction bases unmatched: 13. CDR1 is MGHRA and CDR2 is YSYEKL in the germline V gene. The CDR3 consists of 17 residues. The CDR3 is CASSQEGRGRYEVEQFF. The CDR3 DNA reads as TGCGCCAGCAGCCAAGAAGGCAGGGGGCGTTACGAGGTTGAGCAGTTCTTC.

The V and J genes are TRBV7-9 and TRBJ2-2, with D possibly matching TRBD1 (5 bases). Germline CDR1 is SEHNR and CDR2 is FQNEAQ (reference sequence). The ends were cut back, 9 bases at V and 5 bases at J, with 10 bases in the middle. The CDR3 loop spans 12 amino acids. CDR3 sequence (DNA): TGTGCCAGGACAGACGGGACCGGGGAGCTGTTTTTT. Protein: CARTDGTGELFF. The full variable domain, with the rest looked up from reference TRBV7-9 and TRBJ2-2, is DTGVSQNPRHKITKRGQNVTFRCDPISEHNRLYWYRQTLGQGPEFLTYFQNEAQLEKSRLLSDRFSAERPKGSFSTLEIQRTEQGDSAMYLCARTDGTGELFFGEGSRLTVL.

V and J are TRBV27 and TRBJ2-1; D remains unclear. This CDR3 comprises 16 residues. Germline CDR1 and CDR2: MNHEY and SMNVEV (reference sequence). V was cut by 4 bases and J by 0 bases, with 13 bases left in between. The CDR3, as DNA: TGTGCCAGCAGTTACAGTGAGCTTAGCTCCTACAATGAGCAGTTCTTC. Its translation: CASSYSELSSYNEQFF.

As DNA, the CDR3 is TGTGCCAGCAGCTTCGGGACTAGCGGGGGTACAGATACGCAGTATTTT. Protein product: CASSFGTSGGTDTQYF. This chain uses TRBV13 with TRBJ2-3, with TRBD2 identical over 14 bases. CDR1 and CDR2 (germline): PRHDT, FYEKMQ (reference sequence). Unmatched junction bases numbered 2, after V lost 3 bases and J lost 3 bases. The CDR3 is 16 residues long. The variable domain in full, with the rest retrieved from reference TRBV13 and TRBJ2-3, is AAGVIQSPRHLIKEKRETATLKCYPIPRHDTVYWYQQGPGQDPQFLISFYEKMQSDKGSIPDRFSAQQFSDYHSELNMSSLELGDSALYFCASSFGTSGGTDTQYFGPGTRLTVL.

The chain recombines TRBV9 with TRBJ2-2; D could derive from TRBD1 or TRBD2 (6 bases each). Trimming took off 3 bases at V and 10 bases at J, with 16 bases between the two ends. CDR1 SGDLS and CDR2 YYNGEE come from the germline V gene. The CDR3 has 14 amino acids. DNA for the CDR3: TGTGCCAGCAGCGCCGCCGGGGGCCCTGAGGAGCTGTTTTTT. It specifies CASSAAGGPEELFF.

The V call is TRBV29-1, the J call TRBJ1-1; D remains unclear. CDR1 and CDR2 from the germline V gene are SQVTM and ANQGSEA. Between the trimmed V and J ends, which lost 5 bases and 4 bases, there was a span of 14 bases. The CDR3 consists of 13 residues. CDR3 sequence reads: CSVTTTVGTEAFF. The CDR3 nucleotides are TGCAGCGTTACGACAACGGTGGGCACTGAAGCTTTCTTT.

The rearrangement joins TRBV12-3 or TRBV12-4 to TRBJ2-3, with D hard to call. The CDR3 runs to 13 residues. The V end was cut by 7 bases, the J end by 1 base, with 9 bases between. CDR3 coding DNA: TGTGCCAGCATCGGGTCCGGCACAGATACGCAGTATTTT. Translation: CASIGSGTDTQYF.

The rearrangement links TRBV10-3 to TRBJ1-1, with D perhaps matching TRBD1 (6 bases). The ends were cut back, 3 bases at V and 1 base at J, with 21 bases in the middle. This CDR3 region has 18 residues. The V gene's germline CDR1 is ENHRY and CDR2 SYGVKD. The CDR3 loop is CAISEPPTGKTANTEAFF. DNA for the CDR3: TGTGCCATCAGTGAACCCCCCACAGGGAAGACGGCGAACACTGAAGCTTTCTTT.

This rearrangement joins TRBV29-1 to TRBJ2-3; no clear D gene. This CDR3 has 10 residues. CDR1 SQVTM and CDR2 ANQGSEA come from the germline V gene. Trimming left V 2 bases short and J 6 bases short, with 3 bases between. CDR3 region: CSVESDTQYF. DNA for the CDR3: TGCAGCGTTGAATCCGATACGCAGTATTTT.

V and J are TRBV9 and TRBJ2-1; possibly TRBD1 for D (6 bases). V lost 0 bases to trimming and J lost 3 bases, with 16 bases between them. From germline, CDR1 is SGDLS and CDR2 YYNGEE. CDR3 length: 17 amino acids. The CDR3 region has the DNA TGTGCCAGCAGCGTAGGAGGTGGGACATCGAACTACAATGAGCAGTTCTTC. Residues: CASSVGGGTSNYNEQFF.

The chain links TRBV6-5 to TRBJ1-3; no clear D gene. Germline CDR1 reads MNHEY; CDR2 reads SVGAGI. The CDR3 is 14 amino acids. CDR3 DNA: TGTGACTTTACGAGAGACGCGACTGGAAACACCATATATTTT. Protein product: CDFTRDATGNTIYF.